The clone carrying this TCR beta chain has only a few counts. Antigen unknown. These data belong to a study of T cell repertoires in cytomegalovirus infection. About the study: TCR beta signatures that were public indicated CMV infection and matching HLA type. The study, taken as a whole, reports: There were HLA-C-restricted CMV-specific TCR beta clonotypes dominating the ex vivo response.

CDR1 is SQVTM, CDR2 ANQGSEA, per germline. V shed 7 bases and J 4 bases; nucleotides not matched to a gene: 8. The CDR3 consists of 14 residues. MiXCR, run by TCRdb on the reads, gives a single entry per CDR3 protein. The table includes 250,000 or so distinct CDR3 sequences, 9% to 15% detected once. This clonotype was obtained from a human donor in good health (CMV status not recorded). Some clones in this sample may be carry-over from other donors' samples. The rearrangement uses TRBV29-1 and TRBJ1-1; 11 bases fit TRBD1. The sequencing sample was made of PBMCs. The chain's CDR3 is CSAGQGAMSTEAFF. The CDR3 DNA reads TGCAGCGCCGGACAGGGGGCGATGAGCACTGAAGCTTTCTTT.